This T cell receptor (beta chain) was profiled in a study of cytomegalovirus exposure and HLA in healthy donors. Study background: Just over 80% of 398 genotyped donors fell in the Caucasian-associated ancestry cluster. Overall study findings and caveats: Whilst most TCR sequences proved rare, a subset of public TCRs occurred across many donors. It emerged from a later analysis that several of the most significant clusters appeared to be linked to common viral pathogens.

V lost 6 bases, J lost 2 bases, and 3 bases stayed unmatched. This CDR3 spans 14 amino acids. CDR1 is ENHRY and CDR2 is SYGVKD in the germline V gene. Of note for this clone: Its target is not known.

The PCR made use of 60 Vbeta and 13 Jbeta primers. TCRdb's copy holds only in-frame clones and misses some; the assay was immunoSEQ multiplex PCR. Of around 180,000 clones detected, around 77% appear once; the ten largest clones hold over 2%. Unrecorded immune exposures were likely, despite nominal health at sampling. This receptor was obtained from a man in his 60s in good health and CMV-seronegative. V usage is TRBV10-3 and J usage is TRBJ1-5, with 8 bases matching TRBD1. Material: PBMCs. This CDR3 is CAISTGGGNQPQHF. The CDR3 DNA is TGTGCCATCAGCACAGGGGGTGGCAATCAGCCCCAGCATTTT.